Sequencing of this T cell receptor beta chain was carried out in a study of cytomegalovirus exposure and HLA in healthy donors. A word on this clone: Other DNA sequences from this sample encode an identical CDR3 as well.

The PCR employed 60 Vbeta primers together with 13 Jbeta primers. The protocol was immunoSEQ multiplex PCR, while the TCRdb copy is restricted to in-frame clones and leaves out a portion. The data show some 150,000 clones, 55% to 85% seen once. The sequenced sample consisted of PBMCs. This receptor was obtained from a man aged 35 to 55 in good health and CMV-seronegative.

As DNA, the CDR3 is TGCGCCAGCAGCCGTACTAGCGGGGCCGCAGATACGCAGTATTTT. Protein: CASSRTSGAADTQYF. The chain joins TRBV4-1 to TRBJ2-3; 10 positions match TRBD2. Germline CDR1 is MGHRA and CDR2 is YSYEKL. V gave up 4 bases and J gave up 4 bases; unmatched junction bases: 5. The CDR3 has 15 residues.